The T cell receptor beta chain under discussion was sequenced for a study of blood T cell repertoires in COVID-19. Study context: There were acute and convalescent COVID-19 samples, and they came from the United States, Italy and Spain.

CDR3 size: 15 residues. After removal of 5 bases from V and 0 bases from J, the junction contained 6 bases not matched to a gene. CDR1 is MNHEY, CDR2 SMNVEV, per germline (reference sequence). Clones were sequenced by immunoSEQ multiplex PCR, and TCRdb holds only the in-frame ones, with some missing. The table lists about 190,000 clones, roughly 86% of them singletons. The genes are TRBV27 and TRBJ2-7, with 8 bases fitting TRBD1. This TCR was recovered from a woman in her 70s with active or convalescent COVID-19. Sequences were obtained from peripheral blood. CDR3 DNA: TGTGCCAGCAGTCAGTATGGACAGGGCTCCTACGAGCAGTACTTC. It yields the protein CASSQYGQGSYEQYF.